Below are 29 T cell receptor beta chains sequenced from a single sample in a study of blood T cells in healthy people across ages. Sample-barcoded 5' priming and a J-beta primer mix drove a second PCR of roughly 6 to 12 cycles. TCRdb passed the 5' RACE reads through MiXCR, listing each CDR3 protein once. The sample includes about 970,000 distinct CDR3 sequences, 51% of them seen just once. The sequenced material came from blood. The origin of the receptors is an older woman in good health.

This rearrangement joins TRBV9 to TRBJ2-3; 8 bases align to TRBD2. CDR1 is SGDLS, CDR2 YYNGEE, per germline. The junction had 4 bases not matched to a gene; V was cut back by 1 base and J by 6 bases. The CDR3 contains 14 residues. The CDR3 protein is CASSVYSGKDTQYF. The CDR3 nucleotides read TGTGCCAGCAGCGTATATAGCGGGAAGGATACGCAGTATTTT.

This chain connects TRBV6-6 to TRBJ2-4; 10 positions agree with TRBD2. The DNA end favors TRBJ2-7, so the J call may be wrong. The CDR3 spans 15 residues. Germline lookup yields CDR1 MNHNY and CDR2 SVGAGI (reference sequence). As DNA, the CDR3 is TGTGCCAGCAGTTCATATCTAGCGGGAGACTACGAGCAGTACTTC. This sequence encodes CASSSYLAGDYEQYF.

The rearrangement joins TRBV28 to TRBJ2-7; 8 positions agree with TRBD2. The CDR3 runs to 24 residues. Unmatched junction bases numbered 39, after V lost 6 bases and J lost 5 bases. Looked up from germline, CDR1 is MDHEN and CDR2 is SYDVKM. The CDR3 loop is CASSTYDMSPSVGSGSLLSDEQYF. CDR3 in DNA: TGTGCCAGCAGCACTTATGATATGTCCCCCTCAGTTGGAAGCGGGAGTTTGTTGTCCGACGAGCAGTACTTC.

This chain connects TRBV18 to TRBJ2-3; TRBD1 matches at 7 bases. CDR1 KGHSH and CDR2 LQKENI come from the germline V gene. The CDR3 totals 16 residues. Losses at the gene ends were 6 bases for V and 0 bases for J; bases not matched to a gene: 9. The DNA for the CDR3 is TGTGCCAGCTCGACGACAGGGCCCCAAAGCACAGATACGCAGTATTTT. The encoded protein is CASSTTGPQSTDTQYF. The full variable domain, rest sourced from reference TRBV18 and TRBJ2-3, is NAGVMQNPRHLVRRRGQEARLRCSPMKGHSHVYWYRQLPEEGLKFMVYLQKENIIDESGMPKERFSAEFPKEGPSILRIQQVVRGDSAAYFCASSTTGPQSTDTQYFGPGTRLTVL.

In this sample, this clonotype turned up once. The genes are TRBV20-1 and TRBJ2-7, with TRBD2 matching over 9 bases. V lost 6 bases and J lost 0; bases outside the gene matches: 6. The CDR3 contains 14 residues. The germline V gene encodes CDR1 DFQATT and CDR2 SNEGSKA (reference sequence). The CDR3 loop reads CSATGTSPSYEQYF. The CDR3 DNA reads as TGCAGTGCAACCGGGACTAGCCCCTCCTACGAGCAGTACTTC.

This clonotype was seen only once. This CDR3 is CASSYYYSNTEAFF. The CDR3 bases are TGTGCCAGCAGTTACTACTACAGTAACACTGAAGCTTTCTTT. The J gene is TRBJ1-1, the V gene TRBV6-5; D unresolved. The CDR3 consists of 14 residues. Germline CDR1 reads MNHEY; CDR2 reads SVGAGI. The ends were cut back, 1 base at V and 2 bases at J, with 8 bases in the middle.

The chain joins TRBV27 to TRBJ2-7; 8 bases line up with TRBD1. The germline V gene has CDR1 MNHEY and CDR2 SMNVEV (reference sequence). CDR3 size: 14 residues. V shed 3 bases, J shed 3 bases, and the junction held 4 bases outside the gene matches. The CDR3 sequence is CASSLDRAHYEQYF. In nucleotides, the CDR3 is TGTGCCAGCAGTTTGGACAGGGCCCACTACGAGCAGTACTTC.

The V gene is TRBV7-2, the J gene TRBJ2-7; D is perhaps TRBD1 (6 bases). CDR3 length equals 13 residues. V lost 0 bases and J lost 10, with 13 bases in between. The V gene's germline CDR1 is SGHTA and CDR2 FQGNSA. CDR3: CASSLASGAHQYF. The CDR3 region has the DNA TGTGCCAGCAGCTTAGCTTCAGGGGCCCACCAGTACTTC.

This chain uses TRBV4-1 with TRBJ1-5; TRBD1 is a possible D gene (5 bases). Trimming cost V 4 bases and J 0 bases, with 16 bases left between them. The CDR3 totals 17 residues. Looked up from germline, CDR1 is MGHRA and CDR2 is YSYEKL. The CDR3 region has the DNA TGCGCCAGCAGCCCCCAAAGGGGCAGAAATAGCAATCAGCCCCAGCATTTT. It yields the protein CASSPQRGRNSNQPQHF.

The chain joins TRBV20-1 to TRBJ2-5; 10 positions agree with TRBD2. From germline, CDR1 is DFQATT and CDR2 SNEGSKA (reference sequence). This CDR3 spans 15 amino acids. V trimming: 4 bases; J trimming: 2 bases; junction bases outside the gene matches: 7. Written as DNA, the CDR3 is TGCAGTGCTATAACGAGCGGGAGGGGGCAAGAGACCCAGTACTTC. Protein sequence: CSAITSGRGQETQYF.

This clonotype has only one observation. J is TRBJ2-4 and V is TRBV9; possibly TRBD1 for D (5 bases). The DNA matches TRBJ2-5 better at its end, which makes the J call doubtful. Germline V CDR1 and CDR2: SGDLS, YYNGEE. This CDR3 contains 15 residues. CDR3 loop: CASSVGAGLGETQYF. In DNA form, the CDR3 reads TGTGCCAGCAGCGTAGGGGCAGGGCTGGGAGAGACCCAGTACTTC.

The chain uses TRBV20-1 and TRBJ2-7; 11 bases align to TRBD2. This CDR3 contains 15 residues. Germline CDR1 reads DFQATT; CDR2 reads SNEGSKA (reference sequence). V dropped 6 bases and J dropped 7; count of bases not matched to a gene: 14. The CDR3 DNA is TGCAGTGCCACAACGACTAGCGGGAATACCGGTGAGCAGTACTTC. This encodes CSATTTSGNTGEQYF.

V is TRBV14 and J is TRBJ2-7; the match to TRBD2 covers 7 bases. Germline values: CDR1 SGHDN, CDR2 FVKESK. There are 15 residues in the CDR3. The trim removed 1 base at V and 5 bases at J, leaving 8 bases unmatched. This CDR3 is CASSQGRWEGDEQYF. CDR3 in DNA: TGTGCCAGCAGCCAAGGTCGCTGGGAGGGCGACGAGCAGTACTTC. The full variable domain, with the rest looked up from reference TRBV14 and TRBJ2-7, is EAGVTQFPSHSVIEKGQTVTLRCDPISGHDNLYWYRRVMGKEIKFLLHFVKESKQDESGMPNNRFLAERTGGTYSTLKVQPAELEDSGVYFCASSQGRWEGDEQYFGPGTRLTVT.

The chain has TRBV6-5 and TRBJ1-1; 11 bases line up with TRBD1. The germline gives CDR1 MNHEY, CDR2 SVGAGI. J was trimmed by 3 bases and V by 2 bases; bases with no gene match: 2. The CDR3 has 15 amino acids. CDR3 sequence reads: CASSYLGQGDTEAFF. The CDR3 DNA sequence: TGTGCCAGCAGTTACCTGGGACAGGGGGACACTGAAGCTTTCTTT.

The chain is built from TRBV6-5 and TRBJ1-2, with 7 nucleotides matching TRBD1. The germline gives CDR1 MNHEY, CDR2 SVGAGI. This CDR3 has 13 residues. V was clipped by 5 bases and J by 7 bases; unmatched bases: 7. CDR3 sequence (DNA): TGTGCCAGCAGTCCAGGGGGTAGGTCTGGCTACACCTTC. As protein: CASSPGGRSGYTF.

The chain recombines TRBV20-1 with TRBJ2-1, with 8 bases lining up with TRBD2. Germline V CDR1 and CDR2: DFQATT, SNEGSKA (reference sequence). Unmatched junction bases numbered 5, after V lost 3 bases and J lost 4 bases. There are 14 residues in the CDR3. CDR3 DNA: TGCAGTGCTAGTATTAGCGGGGCTTACAATGAGCAGTTCTTC. Amino acids: CSASISGAYNEQFF.

This clonotype was counted a few times. The chain recombines TRBV20-1 with TRBJ2-4; possibly TRBD2 for D (7 bases). The tail of the sequence fits TRBJ2-7 better, so the J call may be wrong. This CDR3 is 13 amino acids long. CDR1 is DFQATT and CDR2 is SNEGSKA in the germline V gene (reference sequence). This CDR3 is CSARGGQGHEQYF. CDR3 sequence (DNA): TGCAGTGCTAGGGGGGGGCAGGGCCACGAGCAGTACTTC.

The J gene is TRBJ2-7, the V gene TRBV7-9, with D possibly being TRBD2 (6 bases). Germline V gene lookup returns CDR1 SEHNR and CDR2 FQNEAQ (reference sequence). The CDR3 has 14 residues. The ends were cut back, 5 bases at V and 5 bases at J, with 16 bases in the middle. The CDR3 region is CASSQNLGGNEQYF. DNA for the CDR3: TGTGCCAGCAGCCAAAACCTTGGCGGGAACGAGCAGTACTTC.

As for this clonotype: Given a much more abundant clone one base away, this may be a read error. The gene calls are TRBV29-1 and TRBJ2-7, with D unresolved. Judging by the DNA end, TRBJ2-5 fits better; the J call may be wrong. Per the germline V gene, CDR1 is SQVTM and CDR2 is ANQGSEA. The CDR3 length is 12 residues. CDR3 in DNA: TGCGGCGTTCTCCGCTCCCAGAAGACCCAGTACTTC. Translating gives CGVLRSQKTQYF.

This chain connects TRBV25-1 to TRBJ1-2, with TRBD1 as a possible D gene (5 bases). CDR3 length: 15 residues. Trimming cost V 6 bases and J 0 bases, with 14 bases left between them. Germline CDR1 is MGHDK and CDR2 is SYGVNS. CDR3 residues: CASRDSGGTNYGYTF. CDR3 DNA: TGTGCCAGCAGAGACTCCGGGGGTACTAACTATGGCTACACCTTC.

This chain joins TRBV29-1 and TRBJ1-2, with TRBD1 as a possible D gene (5 bases). Germline CDR1 is SQVTM and CDR2 is ANQGSEA. Trimming shortened V by 4 bases and J by 6 bases, and 15 bases separated the two germline ends. The CDR3 contains 13 residues. The CDR3 DNA sequence: TGCAGCGTTGTTGTAAGGCAGGGCGATGGCTACACCTTC. Amino acid sequence: CSVVVRQGDGYTF.

This clonotype is a singleton in its sample. V gene TRBV14 combines with J gene TRBJ2-1; 13 bases match TRBD2. Trimming at V came to 2 bases and at J to 14 bases, leaving 9 bases not matched to a gene. Per the germline V gene, CDR1 is SGHDN and CDR2 is FVKESK. The CDR3 is 15 amino acids. CDR3 in amino acids: CASSQSRLAGGIKFF. In DNA form, the CDR3 reads TGTGCCAGCAGCCAATCAAGACTAGCGGGAGGTATAAAGTTCTTC.

This clonotype was seen more than once but under ten times. The J gene is TRBJ2-5, the V gene TRBV7-2; no definite D call. CDR1 is SGHTA and CDR2 is FQGNSA in the germline V gene. Deletions cut 1 base from V and 7 bases from J, with 13 bases between. The CDR3 runs to 14 residues. Written as DNA, the CDR3 is TGTGCCAGCAGCTTAGAGTTGCTAGGCGGGACCCAGTACTTC. It specifies CASSLELLGGTQYF.

This clonotype has a handful of counts. V and J are TRBV12-3 or TRBV12-4 and TRBJ2-7; 10 positions match TRBD1. CDR3 size: 15 residues. Trimming took 6 bases from V and 7 from J; bases not matched to a gene: 12. CDR3 coding DNA: TGTGCCAGCAGCCTAGCTCGACAGGGGGCGAGGGAGCAGTACTTC. It translates to CASSLARQGAREQYF.

The rearrangement links TRBV4-2 to TRBJ2-6, with D unresolved. The CDR3 runs 16 residues. Between the trimmed V and J ends, which lost 0 bases and 3 bases, there was a span of 9 bases. Germline CDR1 LGHNA, CDR2 YNFKEQ. CDR3 nucleotide sequence: TGTGCCAGCAGCCAAGATCCGCGGAGTGGGGCCAACGTCCTGACTTTC. This translates into CASSQDPRSGANVLTF.

The rearrangement joins TRBV2 to TRBJ2-3; D may correspond to TRBD1 or TRBD2 (5 bases each). The CDR3 has 17 residues. Per germline, CDR1 SNHLY and CDR2 FYNNEI. V was shortened by 4 bases and J by 8 bases, with 25 bases between the two germline ends. CDR3 in amino acids: CASSGSGLAISTTTQYF. The DNA of the CDR3 is TGTGCCAGCAGTGGTTCAGGGCTAGCCATCAGCACTACTACGCAGTATTTT.

Comment on this clonotype: A much larger clonotype is one base distant, so this may be a read error. The chain carries TRBV15 and TRBJ2-7, with D unclear. The CDR3 is made up of 15 amino acids. Germline V lookup: CDR1 LNHNV, CDR2 YYDKDF (reference sequence). Trimming took off 1 base at V and 2 bases at J, with 12 bases between the two ends. CDR3 nucleotide sequence: TGTGCCACCAGCAGAGTCGATGACCCAACCTACGAGCAGTACTTC. Translation: CATSRVDDPTYEQYF. Full variable domain (outside the CDR3, taken from reference TRBV15 and TRBJ2-7): DAMVIQNPRYQVTQFGKPVTLSCSQTLNHNVMYWYQQKSSQAPKLLFHYYDKDFNNEADTPDNFQSRRPNTSFCFLDIRSPGLGDTAMYLCATSRVDDPTYEQYFGPGTRLTVT.

V gene TRBV12-3 or TRBV12-4 combines with J gene TRBJ2-1, with 7 bases that match TRBD1. This CDR3 is built from 15 residues. V shed 5 bases, J shed 6 bases, and the junction held 10 bases outside the gene matches. DNA of the CDR3: TGTGCCAGCAGTCTTCAACAGGGGCCGTCCAATGAGCAGTTCTTC. Translation: CASSLQQGPSNEQFF.

This clonotype appeared many times. V is TRBV18 and J is TRBJ2-7, with 15 nucleotides matching TRBD2. This CDR3 region has 15 residues. V lost 3 bases and J lost 3; bases outside the gene matches: 0. Looked up from germline, CDR1 is KGHSH and CDR2 is LQKENI. The CDR3 sequence: CASSPGLAGGYEQYF. The DNA of the CDR3 is TGTGCCAGCTCACCGGGACTAGCGGGAGGCTACGAGCAGTACTTC.